This T cell receptor beta chain appears in the sequencing data of a study of beta chain features in type 1 diabetes. Study results and caveats: The study found moderately but significantly shorter TCRB CDR3s in all four CD4+ subsets of Type 1 diabetes patients.

The investigators reverse transcribed all of the isolated RNA, so they sequenced expressed TCRB transcripts. Sequencing was performed with immunoSEQ multiplex PCR; in TCRdb, only in-frame clones are kept and a portion is missing. The sample includes hundreds of thousands of clones, approximately 11% of them seen just once. Note on this clone: Its target is unknown.

Stem cell-like memory, regulatory, central memory and naive CD4+ cells were sorted via CD45RO/CCR7/CD25/CD127/CD95/CD27. This CDR3 is built from 14 residues. Trimming left V 3 bases short and J 1 base short, with 10 bases between. Germline values: CDR1 SGDLS, CDR2 YYNGEE. The chain uses TRBV9 and TRBJ2-5; D is perhaps TRBD1 (5 bases). The sequence derives from a man aged 30 to 39 with type 1 diabetes. Sequenced input: naive CD4+ T cells from blood. The CDR3 DNA sequence: TGTGCCAGCAGCGCGGACATATTCCAAGAGACCCAGTACTTC. This codes for CASSADIFQETQYF.